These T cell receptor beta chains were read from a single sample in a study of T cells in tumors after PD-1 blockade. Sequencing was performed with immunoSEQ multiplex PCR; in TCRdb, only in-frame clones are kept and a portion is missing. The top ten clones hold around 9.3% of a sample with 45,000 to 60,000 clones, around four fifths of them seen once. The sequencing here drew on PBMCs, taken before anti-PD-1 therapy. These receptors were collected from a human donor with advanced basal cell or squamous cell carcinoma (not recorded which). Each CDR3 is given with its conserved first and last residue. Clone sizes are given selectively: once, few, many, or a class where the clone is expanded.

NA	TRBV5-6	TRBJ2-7	CASSLRGRVSDEQYF
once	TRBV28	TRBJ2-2	CASSLFDTNTGELFF
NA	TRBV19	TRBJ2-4	CASSILGSDKNIQYF
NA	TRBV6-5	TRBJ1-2	CASITTGGNGYTF
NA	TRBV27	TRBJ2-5	CASSPTSGGEETQYF
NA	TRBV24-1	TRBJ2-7	CATNRRDRVYEQYF
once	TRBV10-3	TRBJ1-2	CATRSGGYGYTF
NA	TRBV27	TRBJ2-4	CASSVDPLGGIQYF
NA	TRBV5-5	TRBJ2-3	CASSSPGPATQYF
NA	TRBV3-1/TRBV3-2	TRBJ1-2	CASSQGLRGGYGYTF
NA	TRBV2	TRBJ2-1	CASRRLAGGNNEQFF
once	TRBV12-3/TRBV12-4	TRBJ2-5	CASRVSQETQYF
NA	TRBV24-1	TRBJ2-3	CATSDPSGDGSTDTQYF
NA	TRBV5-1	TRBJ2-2	CASSLDTSGGAHTGELFF
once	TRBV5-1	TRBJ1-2	CASKVGGDGYTF
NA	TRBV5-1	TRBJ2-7	CASTTNPGQSYEQYF
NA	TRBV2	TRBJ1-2	CASTGTGNYGYTF
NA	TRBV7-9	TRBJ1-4	CASSLQGSGEKLFF